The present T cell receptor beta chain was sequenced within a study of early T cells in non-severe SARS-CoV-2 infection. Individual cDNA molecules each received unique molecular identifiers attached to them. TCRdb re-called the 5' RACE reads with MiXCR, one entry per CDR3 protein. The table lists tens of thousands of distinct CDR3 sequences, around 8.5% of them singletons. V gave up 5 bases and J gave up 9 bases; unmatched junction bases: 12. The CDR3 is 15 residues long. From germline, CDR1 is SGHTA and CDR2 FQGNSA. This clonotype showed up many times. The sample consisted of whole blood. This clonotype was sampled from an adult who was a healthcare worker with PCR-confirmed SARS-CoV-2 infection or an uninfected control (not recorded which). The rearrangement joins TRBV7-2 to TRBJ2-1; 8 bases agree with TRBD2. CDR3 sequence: CASSAMGLDEGEQFF. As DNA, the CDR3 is TGTGCCAGCAGCGCCATGGGACTAGACGAGGGTGAGCAGTTCTTC.